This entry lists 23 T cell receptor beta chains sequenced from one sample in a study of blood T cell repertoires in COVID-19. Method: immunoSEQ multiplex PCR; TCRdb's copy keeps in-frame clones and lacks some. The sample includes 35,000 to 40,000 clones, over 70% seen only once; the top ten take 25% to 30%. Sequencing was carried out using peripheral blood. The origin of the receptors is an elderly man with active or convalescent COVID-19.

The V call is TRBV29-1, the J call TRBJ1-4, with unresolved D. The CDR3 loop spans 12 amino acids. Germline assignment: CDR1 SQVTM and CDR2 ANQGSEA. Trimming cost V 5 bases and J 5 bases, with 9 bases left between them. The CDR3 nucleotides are TGCAGCGTTCGGCGGGAAAATGAAAAACTGTTTTTT. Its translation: CSVRRENEKLFF.

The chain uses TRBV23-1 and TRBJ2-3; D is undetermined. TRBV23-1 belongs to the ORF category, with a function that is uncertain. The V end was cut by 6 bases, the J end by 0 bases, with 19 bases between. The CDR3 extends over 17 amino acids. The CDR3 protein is CASRPKSTQPSTDTQYF. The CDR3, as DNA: TGCGCCAGCAGACCCAAATCGACACAGCCTAGCACAGATACGCAGTATTTT.

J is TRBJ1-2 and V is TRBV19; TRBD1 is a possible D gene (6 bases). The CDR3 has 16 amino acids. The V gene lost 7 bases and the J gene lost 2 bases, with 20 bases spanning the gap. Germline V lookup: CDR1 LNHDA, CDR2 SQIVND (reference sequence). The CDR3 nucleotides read TGTGCCAGTAACCTAAGGGAGAACAGGGCAAACTATGGCTACACCTTC. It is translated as CASNLRENRANYGYTF.

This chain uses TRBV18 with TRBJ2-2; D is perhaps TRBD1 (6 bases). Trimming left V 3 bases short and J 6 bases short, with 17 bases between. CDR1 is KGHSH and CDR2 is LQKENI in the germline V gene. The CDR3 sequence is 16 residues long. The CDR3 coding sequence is TGTGCCAGCTCACCGGGACACCAGCTCGTAGCCGGGGAGCTGTTTTTT. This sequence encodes CASSPGHQLVAGELFF.

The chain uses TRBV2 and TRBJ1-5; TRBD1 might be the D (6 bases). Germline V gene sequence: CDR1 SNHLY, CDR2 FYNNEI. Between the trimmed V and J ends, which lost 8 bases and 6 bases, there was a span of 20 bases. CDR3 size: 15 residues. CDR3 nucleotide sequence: TGTGCCAGCGCGAAGGGGAACAGGGCGGGTCAGCCCCAGCATTTT. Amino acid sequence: CASAKGNRAGQPQHF.

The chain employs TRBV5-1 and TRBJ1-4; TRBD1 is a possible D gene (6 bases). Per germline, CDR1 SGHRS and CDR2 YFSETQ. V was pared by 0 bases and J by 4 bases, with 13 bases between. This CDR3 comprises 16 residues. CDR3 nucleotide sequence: TGCGCCAGCAGCTTGGTTGGGGGCCAGCTTAATGAAAAACTGTTTTTT. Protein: CASSLVGGQLNEKLFF.

In DNA, the CDR3 is TGTGCCAGTAGTATGTACGGTTGGGGAGGCTACGAGCAGTACTTC. Amino acid sequence: CASSMYGWGGYEQYF. V is TRBV19 and J is TRBJ2-7; tentatively, D is TRBD2 (6 bases). CDR3 size: 15 residues. In germline, CDR1 is LNHDA, CDR2 SQIVND (reference sequence). The germline V and J ends were trimmed by 3 bases and 3 bases, with 15 bases remaining between them. Full variable domain (missing parts from reference TRBV19 and TRBJ2-7): DGGITQSPKYLFRKEGQNVTLSCEQNLNHDAMYWYRQDPGQGLRLIYYSQIVNDFQKGDIAEGYSVSREKKESFPLTVTSAQKNPTAFYLCASSMYGWGGYEQYFGPGTRLTVT.

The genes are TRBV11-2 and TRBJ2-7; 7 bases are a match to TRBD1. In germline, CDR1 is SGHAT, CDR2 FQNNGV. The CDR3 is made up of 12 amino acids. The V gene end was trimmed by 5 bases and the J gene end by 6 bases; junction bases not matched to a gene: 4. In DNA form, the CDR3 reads TGTGCCAGCAGCAGACAGGGTTTCGAGCAGTACTTC. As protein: CASSRQGFEQYF. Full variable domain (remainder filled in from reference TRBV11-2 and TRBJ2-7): EAGVAQSPRYKIIEKRQSVAFWCNPISGHATLYWYQQILGQGPKLLIQFQNNGVVDDSQLPKDRFSAERLKGVDSTLKIQPAKLEDSAVYLCASSRQGFEQYFGPGTRLTVT.

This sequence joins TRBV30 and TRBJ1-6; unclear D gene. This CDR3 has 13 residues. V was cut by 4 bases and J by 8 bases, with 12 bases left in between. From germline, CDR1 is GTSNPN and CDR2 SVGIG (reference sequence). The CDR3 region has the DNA TGTGCCTGGACCCAGGCTTTTGATTCACCCCTCCACTTT. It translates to CAWTQAFDSPLHF.

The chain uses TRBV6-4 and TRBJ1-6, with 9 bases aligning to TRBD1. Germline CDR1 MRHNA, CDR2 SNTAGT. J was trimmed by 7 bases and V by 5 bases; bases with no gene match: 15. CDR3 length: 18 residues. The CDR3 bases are TGTGCCAGCAGTCAGAAAAGGGACAGGGTAAAGGAGAATTCACCCCTCCACTTT. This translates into CASSQKRDRVKENSPLHF.

CDR3 coding DNA: TGTGCTAGTGGTTTGGGACTAGCGTCCGGGGAGCTGTTTTTT. It translates to CASGLGLASGELFF. The chain joins TRBV12-5 to TRBJ2-2; 8 nucleotides match TRBD2. CDR3 length equals 14 residues. Germline CDR1 and CDR2: LGHNT and FRNRAP. J gave up 6 bases and V 1 base, and 1 base lay outside the gene matches. The whole variable domain, remainder taken from reference TRBV12-5 and TRBJ2-2, is DARVTQTPRHKVTEMGQEVTMRCQPILGHNTVFWYRQTMMQGLELLAYFRNRAPLDDSGMPKDRFSAEMPDATLATLKIQPSEPRDSAVYFCASGLGLASGELFFGEGSRLTVL.

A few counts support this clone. CDR3 DNA: TGTGCCAGCAGCTTCCGGGACACAACTGAAGCTTTCTTT. It specifies CASSFRDTTEAFF. The chain combines TRBV3-1 (or the pseudogene TRBV3-2) with TRBJ1-1; D is possibly TRBD1 (6 bases). Trimming pared 5 bases from V and 5 bases from J, leaving 12 bases between. The germline V gene encodes CDR1 LGHDT and CDR2 YNNKEL (reference sequence). The CDR3 extends over 13 amino acids.

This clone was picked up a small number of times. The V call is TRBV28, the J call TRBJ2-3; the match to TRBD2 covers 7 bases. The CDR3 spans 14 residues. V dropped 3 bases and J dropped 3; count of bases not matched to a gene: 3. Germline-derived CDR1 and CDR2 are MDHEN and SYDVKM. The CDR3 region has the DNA TGTGCCAGCAGTTTGCGGGGAGGGACAGATACGCAGTATTTT. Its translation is CASSLRGGTDTQYF.

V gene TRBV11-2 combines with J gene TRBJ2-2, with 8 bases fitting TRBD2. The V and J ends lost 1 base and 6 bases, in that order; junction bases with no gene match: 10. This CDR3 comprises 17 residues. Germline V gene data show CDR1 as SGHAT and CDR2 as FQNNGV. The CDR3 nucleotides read TGTGCCAGCAGCTTAGTTGGAAGCGGGAGTTTTCCCGGGGAGCTGTTTTTT. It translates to CASSLVGSGSFPGELFF.

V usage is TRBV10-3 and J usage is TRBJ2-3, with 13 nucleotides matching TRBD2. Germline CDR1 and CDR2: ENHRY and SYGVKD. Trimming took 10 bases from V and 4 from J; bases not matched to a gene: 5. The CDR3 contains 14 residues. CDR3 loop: CASRLAGGSDTQYF. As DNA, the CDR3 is TGTGCCAGCCGACTAGCGGGGGGATCAGATACGCAGTATTTT.

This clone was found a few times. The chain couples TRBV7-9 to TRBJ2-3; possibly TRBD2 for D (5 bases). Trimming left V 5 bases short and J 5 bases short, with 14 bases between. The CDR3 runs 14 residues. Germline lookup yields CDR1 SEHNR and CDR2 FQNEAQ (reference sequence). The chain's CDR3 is CASSPGLAGDTQYF. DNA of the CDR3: TGTGCCAGCAGCCCCGGGCTAGCTGGAGATACGCAGTATTTT. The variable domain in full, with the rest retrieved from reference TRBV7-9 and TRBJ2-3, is DTGVSQNPRHKITKRGQNVTFRCDPISEHNRLYWYRQTLGQGPEFLTYFQNEAQLEKSRLLSDRFSAERPKGSFSTLEIQRTEQGDSAMYLCASSPGLAGDTQYFGPGTRLTVL.

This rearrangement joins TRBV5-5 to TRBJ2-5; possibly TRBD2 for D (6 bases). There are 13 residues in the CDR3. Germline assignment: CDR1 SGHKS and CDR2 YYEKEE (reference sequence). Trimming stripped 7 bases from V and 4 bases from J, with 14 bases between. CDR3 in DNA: TGTGCCAGCCGACGGGACTCAGTAGAGACCCAGTACTTC. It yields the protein CASRRDSVETQYF.

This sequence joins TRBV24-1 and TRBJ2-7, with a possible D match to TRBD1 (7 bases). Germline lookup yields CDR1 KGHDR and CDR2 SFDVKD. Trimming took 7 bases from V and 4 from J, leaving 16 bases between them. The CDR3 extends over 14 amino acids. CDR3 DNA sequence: TGTGCCACCAGGTCCTCAGGGGGGAAATACGAGCAGTACTTC. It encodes CATRSSGGKYEQYF.

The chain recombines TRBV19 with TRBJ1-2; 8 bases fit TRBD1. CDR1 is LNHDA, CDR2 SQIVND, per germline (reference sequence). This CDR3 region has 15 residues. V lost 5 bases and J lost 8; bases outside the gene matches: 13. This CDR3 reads CASSFPGQGGWGYTF. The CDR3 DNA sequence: TGTGCCAGTAGTTTTCCCGGACAGGGCGGATGGGGCTACACCTTC.

CDR3 sequence reads: CASSIGSGAGNQPQHF. CDR3 DNA: TGTGCCAGTAGTATAGGTAGTGGGGCCGGAAATCAGCCCCAGCATTTT. The V and J genes are TRBV19 and TRBJ1-5; perhaps TRBD1 as D (5 bases). This CDR3 region has 16 residues. The V and J ends lost 1 base and 4 bases respectively, with 14 bases between them. Germline loops: CDR1 LNHDA, CDR2 SQIVND (reference sequence).

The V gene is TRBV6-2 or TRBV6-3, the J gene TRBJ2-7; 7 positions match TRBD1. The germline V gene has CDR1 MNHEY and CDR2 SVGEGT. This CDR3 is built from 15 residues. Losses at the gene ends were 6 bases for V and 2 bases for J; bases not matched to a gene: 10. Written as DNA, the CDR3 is TGTGCCAGCAGCTGGCGCTGGGACAGTACCTACGAGCAGTACTTC. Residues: CASSWRWDSTYEQYF.

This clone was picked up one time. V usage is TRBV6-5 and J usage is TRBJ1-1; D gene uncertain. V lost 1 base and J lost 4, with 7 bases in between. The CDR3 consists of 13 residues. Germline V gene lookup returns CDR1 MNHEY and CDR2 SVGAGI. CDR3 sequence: CASSYFGGTEAFF. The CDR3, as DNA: TGTGCCAGCAGTTACTTCGGAGGCACTGAAGCTTTCTTT.

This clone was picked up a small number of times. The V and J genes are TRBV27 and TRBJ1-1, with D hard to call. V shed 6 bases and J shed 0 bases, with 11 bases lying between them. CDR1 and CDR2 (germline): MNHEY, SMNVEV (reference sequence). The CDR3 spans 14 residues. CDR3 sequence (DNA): TGTGCCAGCAGCACCCTGGGCATGAACACTGAAGCTTTCTTT. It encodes CASSTLGMNTEAFF.